This T cell receptor (beta chain) was observed in a study of CD8+ T cells in alopecia areata. Overall study context: It was 6 to 18 months of tofacitinib, and then there were 6 months off drug.

Treatment noted: oral pan-JAK inhibitor, 5-10 mg twice daily. Findings and limits, study-wide: Normal skin's resident alphabeta T cells are also sequenced in scalp samples.

After isolation, RNA underwent reverse transcription to generate cDNA as the sequencing template. Generated by immunoSEQ multiplex PCR, the TCRdb table keeps only in-frame clones and is missing some. The profile shows over 35,000 clones, roughly 89% of them singletons. The CDR3 extends over 15 amino acids. From germline, CDR1 is SNHLY and CDR2 FYNNEI. As to this clone: Its specificity is unknown. Germline is not matched at one junction end, which may reflect a read error. Other DNA sequences from this sample encode an identical CDR3 as well.

The chain employs TRBV2 and TRBJ2-7; 12 bases match TRBD2. The material was CD8+ T cells sorted from blood, obtained at week 24, from a patient treated with tofacitinib. This TCR was sampled from a human donor with alopecia areata. The CDR3 protein is CASSVGLAGFYEQYF. In nucleotides, the CDR3 is TGCGCCAGCAGTGTAGGACTAGCGGGGTTCTACGAGCAGTACTTC. The full variable domain, in which reference TRBV2 and TRBJ2-7 provide the parts outside the CDR3, is EPEVTQTPSHQVTQMGQEVILRCVPISNHLYFYWYRQILGQKVEFLVSFYNNEISEKSEIFDDQFSVERPDGSNFTLKIRSTKLEDSAMYFCASSVGLAGFYEQYFGPGTRLTVT.